Listed here is a single T cell receptor (beta chain). The table lists this clonotype with a few counts. No cognate antigen has been identified for it. No base quality values were provided; no much bigger clone lies one nucleotide off. The data belong to a study of T-cell memory formation after mild COVID-19 (dated by TCRdb to about 2021). General notes on the study: TCR sequence clusters from the two donors were largely donor specific. T-cell clones expanding and contracting after mild COVID-19 in a couple of donors were tracked by longitudinal TCRalpha and TCRbeta repertoire sequencing. Two young, previously healthy adult volunteers made up the cohort, one male and one female. Study-wide findings and limitations: Contracting CD4+ clones were located mainly in the CM and EM memory subsets, whereas CD8+ clones were found to be enriched in EMRA. Only a couple of mild cases were covered by the study, and larger cohorts that include severe cases with pre-infection samples were considered necessary. Some responding clones were found in pre-infection memory, which suggests that pre-existing cross-reactive memory T cells took part in the SARS-CoV-2 response. Balanced CD4/CD8 phenotypes were observed for clones contracting from day 15 to 85, whereas a bias towards CD4+ was observed for a second wave of clones expanding from day 15 to 37. SARS-CoV-2 specificity of the second-wave clones peaking on day 37 was not confirmed.

Ficoll-Paque density gradient centrifugation was used to isolate PBMCs. The sample was run on an Illumina NovaSeq 6000. TCRalpha and TCRbeta cDNA libraries were built by 5'RACE with constant-segment primers, adding sample barcodes and unique molecular identifiers. Trizol reagent was used to extract RNA from every sample. Libraries were amplified in two PCR steps, with a second sample barcode and Illumina TruSeq adapters added in the second step. Libraries were sequenced on an Illumina NovaSeq with 2 x 150 bp paired-end reads. The study's own analysis went as follows. With migec v1.2.7, reads were demultiplexed and then collapsed into UMI-guided consensus sequences. With mixcr v2.1.11, UMI consensuses were aligned to TRA and TRB V and J templates and assembled into clonotypes. Clonotypes were classified as expanded or contracted when called significant by both edgeR and NoisET, with noise models trained on biological replicates. edgeR calls used a false discovery rate-adjusted p below 0.01 and a log2 fold-change threshold of 1. PCA with hierarchical clustering of max-normalized trajectories of the 1000 most abundant clonotypes was used as exploratory dynamics analysis. Separately sequenced CD4+ and CD8+ repertoires were used to assign a CD4 or CD8 phenotype to each responding clone. The public reads were run again by TCRdb, first through fastp at Q25 and then through MiXCR, and only productive beta chains were kept. Rows merge per CDR3 protein into single entries with the most common DNA and genes. These V and J calls rely on TCRdb rather than the paper's analysis. The sample table shows 250,000 to 350,000 distinct CDR3 sequences, and approximately 15% are seen once. The top ten clones comprise under 25% of the sample.

V is trimmed back by 4 bases and J by 8 bases, and the junction contains 8 bases that no gene match accounts for. The CDR3 starts with the cysteine, ends with the phenylalanine, and has 14 residues. CDR3 DNA is the only sequence kept; it has 42 bases, read in frame from the first base. For CDR1 and CDR2, the germline V gene lists SGHVS and FQNEAQ. The clonotype comes from a man aged 18 to 29 who had mild COVID-19 (a few samples of this study predate the infection). The sample titles of this study are shuffled in the database, so cell type and time point are left out; the donor was told from shared clones. The sequence links TRBV7-8 to TRBJ2-4; TRBD1 fits 7 bases in the junction. Material for sequencing was PBMCs or a T cell subset sorted from them (not recorded which). The CDR3 in this case is CASSYRDSDYIQYF. In nucleotide form, the sequence is TGTGCCAGCAGCTACCGGGACAGCGACTACATTCAGTACTTC.